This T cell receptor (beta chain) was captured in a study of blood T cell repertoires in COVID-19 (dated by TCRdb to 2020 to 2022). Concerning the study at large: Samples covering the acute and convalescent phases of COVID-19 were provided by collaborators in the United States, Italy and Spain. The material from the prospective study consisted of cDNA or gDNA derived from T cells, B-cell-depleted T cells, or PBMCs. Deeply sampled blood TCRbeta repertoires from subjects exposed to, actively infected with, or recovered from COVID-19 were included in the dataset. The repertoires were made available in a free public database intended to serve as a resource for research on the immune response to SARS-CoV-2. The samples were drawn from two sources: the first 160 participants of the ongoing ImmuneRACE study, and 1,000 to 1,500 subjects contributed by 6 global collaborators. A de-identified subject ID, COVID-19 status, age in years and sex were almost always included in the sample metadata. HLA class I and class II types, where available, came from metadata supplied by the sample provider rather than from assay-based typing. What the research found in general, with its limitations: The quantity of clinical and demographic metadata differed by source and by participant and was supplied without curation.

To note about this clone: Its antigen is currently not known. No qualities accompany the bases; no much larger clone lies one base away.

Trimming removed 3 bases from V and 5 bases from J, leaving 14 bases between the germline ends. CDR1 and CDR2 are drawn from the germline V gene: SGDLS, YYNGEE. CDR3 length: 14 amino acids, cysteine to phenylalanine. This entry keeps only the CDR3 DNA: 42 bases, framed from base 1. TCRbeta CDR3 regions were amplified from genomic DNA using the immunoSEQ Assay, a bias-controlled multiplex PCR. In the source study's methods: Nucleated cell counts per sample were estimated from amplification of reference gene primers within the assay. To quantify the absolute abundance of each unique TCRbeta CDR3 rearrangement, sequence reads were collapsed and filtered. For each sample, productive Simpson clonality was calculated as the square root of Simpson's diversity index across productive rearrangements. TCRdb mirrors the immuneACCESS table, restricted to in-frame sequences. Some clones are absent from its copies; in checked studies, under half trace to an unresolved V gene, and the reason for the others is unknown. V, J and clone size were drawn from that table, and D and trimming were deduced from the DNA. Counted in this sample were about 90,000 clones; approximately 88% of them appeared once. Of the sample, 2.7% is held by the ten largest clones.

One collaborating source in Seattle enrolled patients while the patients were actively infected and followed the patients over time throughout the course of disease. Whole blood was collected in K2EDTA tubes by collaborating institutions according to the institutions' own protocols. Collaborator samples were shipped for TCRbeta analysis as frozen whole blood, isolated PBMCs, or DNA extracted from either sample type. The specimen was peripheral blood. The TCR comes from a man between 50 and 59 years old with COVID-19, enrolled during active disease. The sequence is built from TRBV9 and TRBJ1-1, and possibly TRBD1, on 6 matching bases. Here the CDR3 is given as CASSALQGTTEAFF. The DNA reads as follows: TGTGCCAGCAGCGCCCTACAGGGAACAACTGAAGCTTTCTTT.